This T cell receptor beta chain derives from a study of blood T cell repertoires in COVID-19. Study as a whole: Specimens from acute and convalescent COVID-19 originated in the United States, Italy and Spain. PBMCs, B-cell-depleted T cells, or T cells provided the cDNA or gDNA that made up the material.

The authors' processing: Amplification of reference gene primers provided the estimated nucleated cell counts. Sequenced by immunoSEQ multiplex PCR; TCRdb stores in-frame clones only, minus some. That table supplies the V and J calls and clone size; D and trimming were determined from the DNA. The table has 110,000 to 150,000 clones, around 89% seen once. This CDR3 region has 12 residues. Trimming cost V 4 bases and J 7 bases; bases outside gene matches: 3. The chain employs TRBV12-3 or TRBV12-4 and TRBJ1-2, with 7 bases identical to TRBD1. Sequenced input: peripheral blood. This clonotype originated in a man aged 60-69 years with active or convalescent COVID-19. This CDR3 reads CASSSDRAGYTF. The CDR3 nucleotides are TGTGCCAGCAGTTCCGACAGGGCTGGCTACACCTTC.